The next 9 T cell receptor beta chains were all read from a single sample in a study of T cells in Graves' hyperthyroidism and ophthalmopathy. Amplified regions were TCR beta CDR3 sequences from RNA transcripts. With the HTBI primer set, the TCR CDR3 went through a first round of RT-PCR. TCRdb analysed the multiplex PCR reads with MiXCR anew, one entry per CDR3 protein. The sample carries about 200,000 distinct CDR3 sequences, approximately 16% recorded once. The sequenced sample was blood. These receptors were taken from a man aged 35 to 55 with Graves' hyperthyroidism.

The chain joins TRBV4-2 to TRBJ2-3; 8 bases are shared with TRBD2. Germline V gene sequence: CDR1 LGHNA, CDR2 YNFKEQ. The CDR3 runs 17 residues. V was clipped by 0 bases and J by 8 bases; unmatched bases: 13. CDR3 protein: CASSQDAGTRIPSTQYF. CDR3 coding DNA: TGTGCCAGCAGCCAAGATGCCGGGACTAGAATCCCGAGTACGCAGTATTTT.

This clonotype was seen a handful of times. Being one base from a much bigger clone, this may be a read error. The V gene is TRBV7-9, the J gene TRBJ2-7, with D possibly being TRBD1 (6 bases). CDR1 and CDR2 from the germline V gene are SEHNR and FQNEAQ (reference sequence). This CDR3 comprises 15 residues. V was trimmed by 6 bases and J by 6 bases, leaving 21 bases between them. CDR3 nucleotides: TGTGCCAGCAGTCTCAGACAGGCTTCATACTCCGAGCAGTACTTC. This encodes CASSLRQASYSEQYF.

Of note for this clonotype: A much larger clone differs from this one at a single base, so this may be a read error. The chain employs TRBV29-1 and TRBJ1-2; no reliable D call. The CDR3 runs 14 residues. The germline V gene encodes CDR1 SQVTM and CDR2 ANQGSEA. CDR3 in amino acids: CSVEVPDRVYGYIF. CDR3 nucleotide sequence: TGCAGCGTTGAAGTGCCGGACCGCGTCTATGGCTACATCTTC.

The CDR3 loop reads CSAEAGGRTDTQYF. The CDR3 region has the DNA TGCAGTGCTGAGGCAGGGGGTCGCACAGATACGCAGTATTTT. V and J are TRBV20-1 and TRBJ2-3, with 7 bases fitting TRBD1. This CDR3 contains 14 residues. The V segment lost 5 bases and the J segment 1 base; nucleotides outside the gene matches: 6. CDR1 is DFQATT and CDR2 is SNEGSKA in the germline V gene (reference sequence).

V gene TRBV19 combines with J gene TRBJ2-5; D is unclear. The germline V gene encodes CDR1 LNHDA and CDR2 SQIVND (reference sequence). The CDR3 has 14 residues. V lost 3 bases, J lost 5 bases, and 13 bases lay in between. CDR3 nucleotide sequence: TGTGCCAGTAGTATTCGTGAGTGGGCTGAGACCCAGTACTTC. It yields the protein CASSIREWAETQYF.

The chain recombines TRBV27 with TRBJ1-5; 7 bases line up with TRBD1. Germline lookup yields CDR1 MNHEY and CDR2 SMNVEV (reference sequence). The CDR3 runs to 14 residues. The J segment lost 5 bases and the V segment lost 6 bases, leaving 7 bases of the junction unmatched. CDR3 loop: CASREGRGDQPQHF. CDR3 DNA: TGTGCCAGCAGGGAGGGCAGGGGGGATCAGCCCCAGCATTTT.

This clonotype was observed at least ten times. The V gene is TRBV24-1, the J gene TRBJ1-2; 9 positions agree with TRBD1. The germline V gene has CDR1 KGHDR and CDR2 SFDVKD. The CDR3 consists of 15 residues. V lost 3 bases to trimming and J lost 2 bases; unmatched junction nucleotides: 3. CDR3 DNA: TGTGCCACCAGTGATGCCACAGGGGGCAACTATGGCTACACCTTC. Its protein product is CATSDATGGNYGYTF.

The chain has TRBV7-9 and TRBJ1-2, with D unclear. Trimming cost V 1 base and J 6 bases, with 9 bases left between them. The V gene's germline CDR1 is SEHNR and CDR2 FQNEAQ (reference sequence). The CDR3 has 13 amino acids. This CDR3 reads CASSLERVHGYTF. For the CDR3, the DNA is TGTGCCAGCAGCTTAGAGAGGGTTCATGGCTACACCTTC.

This clonotype has just a few counts. The chain employs TRBV7-9 and TRBJ2-2; D ambiguous. The germline V gene has CDR1 SEHNR and CDR2 FQNEAQ (reference sequence). Trimming took 11 bases from V and 2 from J, leaving 15 bases between them. The CDR3 has 14 amino acids. This chain's CDR3 is CAAYIGPNTGELFF. CDR3 DNA sequence: TGTGCCGCCTATATAGGACCTAACACCGGGGAGCTGTTTTTT.